A single sample gave rise to the 30 T cell receptor beta chains below, sequenced in a study of neurological immune-mediated disorders. TCRdb re-called the 5' RACE reads through MiXCR, storing one row per CDR3 protein. This table holds 49,000 or so distinct CDR3 sequences, roughly 17% found once. Specimen: PBMCs. The receptors originated from a man between 60 and 75 years old in good health.

This clonotype was seen ten or more times. The CDR3 region has the DNA TGTGCCAGCAGCTTGGGAACTAAGCGGAGCTCCTACAATGAGCAGTTCTTC. Its protein is CASSLGTKRSSYNEQFF. The chain is built from TRBV7-2 and TRBJ2-1, with D possibly TRBD2 on 5 matching bases. This CDR3 region has 17 residues. The germline gives CDR1 SGHTA, CDR2 FQGNSA. The ends were cut back, 3 bases at V and 0 bases at J, with 15 bases in the middle.

This clonotype was found a few times. This chain joins TRBV29-1 and TRBJ2-1; tentatively, D is TRBD2 (6 bases). V was trimmed by 5 bases and J by 4 bases, leaving 12 bases between them. The germline CDR1 and CDR2 sequences are SQVTM and ANQGSEA. The CDR3 is 13 amino acids. The CDR3 reads CSVIRDSYNEQFF. The CDR3 coding sequence is TGCAGCGTTATCCGGGACTCTTACAATGAGCAGTTCTTC.

This clonotype was observed many times. The chain recombines TRBV2 with TRBJ2-7, with 8 bases fitting TRBD2. V shed 6 bases, J shed 1 base, and the junction held 2 bases outside the gene matches. CDR1 is SNHLY, CDR2 FYNNEI, per germline. This CDR3 region has 13 residues. The CDR3 DNA reads TGTGCCAGCAGACTAGCGGATTCCTACGAGCAGTACTTC. It specifies CASRLADSYEQYF.

In its sample, this clonotype was seen many times. This sequence joins TRBV9 and TRBJ1-1; D is unresolved. Germline CDR1 is SGDLS and CDR2 is YYNGEE. V was clipped by 3 bases and J by 2 bases, with 8 bases between them. The CDR3 runs to 13 residues. For the CDR3, the DNA is TGTGCCAGCAGCGGCTCGGGTAACACTGAAGCTTTCTTT. This sequence encodes CASSGSGNTEAFF.

This clonotype was recorded many times. The gene calls are TRBV5-5 and TRBJ1-1; D uncertain. Trimming removed 5 bases at V and 10 bases at J, with 21 bases between. The CDR3 sequence is 14 residues long. From germline, CDR1 is SGHKS and CDR2 YYEKEE (reference sequence). The CDR3 region is CASRGAGFDLRAFF. DNA for the CDR3: TGTGCCAGCAGGGGAGCGGGGTTTGATCTTCGAGCTTTCTTT.

This clonotype was counted at least ten times. The CDR3 spells CASSQTGGRGGELFF. As DNA, the CDR3 is TGTGCCAGCAGTCAAACAGGGGGCCGAGGCGGGGAGCTGTTTTTT. The rearrangement joins TRBV12-3 or TRBV12-4 to TRBJ2-2, with 9 bases matching TRBD1. The CDR3 has 15 amino acids. Losses at the gene ends were 5 bases for V and 7 bases for J; bases not matched to a gene: 8.

This clonotype was recorded many times. The chain couples TRBV4-1 to TRBJ2-2; 8 bases map to TRBD1. CDR3 length equals 15 residues. J was trimmed by 4 bases and V by 4 bases; bases with no gene match: 5. Germline CDR1 reads MGHRA; CDR2 reads YSYEKL. The CDR3 DNA is TGCGCCAGCAGCCGAGGACAGGGTGTCACCGGGGAGCTGTTTTTT. Protein: CASSRGQGVTGELFF.

On this clonotype: Compared with germline, one end of the junction differs, possibly owing to a read error. The V and J genes are TRBV5-5 and TRBJ2-7; D call uncertain. The CDR3 covers 12 residues. Germline values: CDR1 SGHKS, CDR2 YYEKEE (reference sequence). The CDR3 protein is CTSSLPPGDQYF. CDR3 sequence (DNA): TGTACCAGCAGCCTACCACCCGGAGATCAGTACTTC. Looking up the rest from reference TRBV5-5 and TRBJ2-7 gives the full variable domain: DAGVTQSPTHLIKTRGQQVTLRCSPISGHKSVSWYQQVLGQGPQFIFQYYEKEERGRGNFPDRFSARQFPNYSSELNVNALLLGDSALYLCTSSLPPGDQYFGPGTRLTVT.

This clonotype has more than one count but fewer than ten. The junction departs from the called germline gene at one end, perhaps through a read error. V and J are TRBV20-1 and TRBJ2-7; 8 bases are shared with TRBD2. There are 13 residues in the CDR3. Germline V gives CDR1 DFQATT, CDR2 SNEGSKA (reference sequence). CDR3 residues: CSARGGRIGEQYF. DNA for the CDR3: TGCAGTGCCAGAGGCGGGAGGATTGGCGAGCAGTACTTC.

Many counts were recorded for this clonotype. The genes are TRBV7-2 and TRBJ1-2; D not certain. The length of the CDR3 is 13 residues. The V gene lost 5 bases and the J gene lost 2 bases, with 9 bases spanning the gap. CDR1 is SGHTA and CDR2 is FQGNSA in the germline V gene. The chain's CDR3 is CASSPSQNYGYTF. The CDR3 DNA follows: TGTGCCAGCAGCCCCAGCCAGAACTATGGCTACACCTTC.

Ten or more counts support this clonotype. The rearrangement uses TRBV11-1 and TRBJ2-3; D is unclear. Per the germline V gene, CDR1 is SGHAT and CDR2 is FQDESV (reference sequence). Deletions cut 4 bases from V and 0 bases from J, with 8 bases between. CDR3 length: 14 residues. The CDR3 region has the DNA TGTGCCAGCAGCTCAGGAAGCAGCACAGATACGCAGTATTTT. It is translated as CASSSGSSTDTQYF.

This clonotype was seen repeatedly, ten times or more. The V call is TRBV28, the J call TRBJ2-7; 8 positions agree with TRBD1. Trimming cost V 4 bases and J 3 bases; bases outside gene matches: 17. CDR1 MDHEN and CDR2 SYDVKM come from the germline V gene. CDR3 size: 18 residues. CDR3 nucleotides: TGTGCCAGCAGTTCGCGTCTGTCGTGGACAGGGAGCTACTACGAGCAGTACTTC. Residues: CASSSRLSWTGSYYEQYF. Supplemented by reference TRBV28 and TRBJ2-7, the full variable domain reads DVKVTQSSRYLVKRTGEKVFLECVQDMDHENMFWYRQDPGLGLRLIYFSYDVKMKEKGDIPEGYSVSREKKERFSLILESASTNQTSMYLCASSSRLSWTGSYYEQYFGPGTRLTVT.

The gene calls are TRBV7-2 and TRBJ2-7; D uncertain. V was shortened by 2 bases and J by 2 bases, with 13 bases between the two germline ends. The CDR3 length is 15 residues. The V gene's germline CDR1 is SGHTA and CDR2 FQGNSA. CDR3 loop: CASSLKHGRTYEQYF. DNA of the CDR3: TGTGCCAGCAGCTTAAAGCATGGTAGGACCTACGAGCAGTACTTC.

Many counts were recorded for this clonotype. The chain carries TRBV12-3 or TRBV12-4 and TRBJ2-1; 7 bases are shared with TRBD1. The CDR3 contains 14 residues. Losses at the gene ends were 1 base for V and 5 bases for J; bases not matched to a gene: 2. The CDR3: CASSLGGTDNEQFF. The CDR3 DNA reads TGTGCCAGCAGTTTAGGGGGGACAGACAATGAGCAGTTCTTC.

This clonotype showed up many times. The chain carries TRBV14 and TRBJ2-3; unclear D gene. V was shortened by 5 bases and J by 4 bases, with 7 bases between the two germline ends. Germline V gene lookup returns CDR1 SGHDN and CDR2 FVKESK. This CDR3 region has 12 residues. The CDR3 nucleotides read TGTGCCAGCAGCACCACAGCAGATACGCAGTATTTT. This translates into CASSTTADTQYF.

This clonotype showed up just once. The J gene is TRBJ2-5, the V gene TRBV11-2, with a weak D call TRBD2 (5 bases). Per the germline V gene, CDR1 is SGHAT and CDR2 is FQNNGV. The length of the CDR3 is 17 residues. V was shortened by 5 bases and J by 4 bases, with 23 bases between the two germline ends. The CDR3 sequence is CASSPKPERYIRETQYF. Written as DNA, the CDR3 is TGTGCCAGCAGCCCTAAGCCAGAGCGGTACATCCGAGAGACCCAGTACTTC.

This clonotype was recorded at least ten times. The chain carries TRBV20-1 and TRBJ2-1, with D possibly being TRBD1 (5 bases). V was shortened by 0 bases and J by 4 bases, with 13 bases between the two germline ends. This CDR3 contains 15 residues. Germline V CDR1 and CDR2: DFQATT, SNEGSKA (reference sequence). The CDR3 nucleotides read TGCAGTGCTAGAGATCCTTGGGGCTCTTACAATGAGCAGTTCTTC. It codes for CSARDPWGSYNEQFF.

This clonotype showed up many times. This sequence joins TRBV5-1 and TRBJ2-7; 8 bases align to TRBD1. CDR1 and CDR2 from the germline V gene are SGHRS and YFSETQ. V was clipped by 5 bases and J by 0 bases; unmatched bases: 7. CDR3 length: 15 amino acids. The CDR3 nucleotides read TGCGCCAGCAGATCCGGGACAGGAAGCTCCTACGAGCAGTACTTC. As protein: CASRSGTGSSYEQYF.

This clonotype was observed at least ten times. This sequence joins TRBV7-6 and TRBJ1-6; D is unclear. This CDR3 spans 12 amino acids. Trimming shortened V by 5 bases and J by 15 bases, and 14 bases separated the two germline ends. CDR1 is SGHVS, CDR2 FNYEAQ, per germline. The CDR3 region is CASSPGSLVLHF. The CDR3 DNA reads TGTGCCAGCAGCCCAGGTTCTCTGGTCCTCCACTTT.

This clonotype was recorded many times. J is TRBJ2-1 and V is TRBV3-1; D not certain. V shed 4 bases and J shed 4 bases, with 8 bases lying between them. Germline CDR1 and CDR2: LGHDT and YNNKEL (reference sequence). The length of the CDR3 is 13 residues. The CDR3 loop reads CASSPGFYNEQFF. CDR3 nucleotide sequence: TGTGCCAGCAGCCCCGGGTTTTACAATGAGCAGTTCTTC.

This chain joins TRBV7-8 and TRBJ2-7; 7 positions match TRBD2. CDR1 SGHVS and CDR2 FQNEAQ come from the germline V gene. Unmatched junction bases numbered 5, after V lost 1 base and J lost 2 bases. This CDR3 is built from 15 residues. The CDR3: CASSLERTRAYEQYF. CDR3 bases: TGTGCCAGCAGCTTAGAAAGGACTAGAGCCTACGAGCAGTACTTC.

This clonotype has at least ten counts. The gene calls are TRBV29-1 and TRBJ2-2; the D is unclear. The germline V and J ends were trimmed by 7 bases and 0 bases, with 9 bases remaining between them. CDR1 and CDR2 (germline): SQVTM, ANQGSEA. CDR3 length equals 13 residues. CDR3 protein: CSGRPANTGELFF. CDR3 DNA: TGCAGCGGGCGGCCCGCGAACACCGGGGAGCTGTTTTTT.

By frequency in the sample, this clonotype is medium-sized. V and J are TRBV7-2 and TRBJ2-7; tentatively, D is TRBD2 (5 bases). CDR3 length equals 16 residues. Trimming shortened V by 2 bases and J by 1 base, and 15 bases separated the two germline ends. The germline V gene has CDR1 SGHTA and CDR2 FQGNSA. CDR3 DNA sequence: TGTGCCAGCAGCTTATTAAAAGCGGATTTATCCTACGAGCAGTACTTC. Its protein is CASSLLKADLSYEQYF.

At least ten counts were recorded for this clonotype. Here the CDR3 reads CASSLVGALHEKLFF. CDR3 nucleotides: TGTGCCAGCAGCTTGGTTGGGGCCCTCCATGAAAAACTGTTTTTT. This sequence joins TRBV5-6 and TRBJ1-4; possibly TRBD1 for D (5 bases). V was pared by 0 bases and J by 6 bases, with 12 bases between. This CDR3 region has 15 residues. The V gene's germline CDR1 is SGHDT and CDR2 YYEEEE.

This clonotype was seen many times. The chain links TRBV3-1 to TRBJ1-5, with TRBD1 as a possible D gene (6 bases). The V end lost 1 base, the J end lost 11 bases, and 12 bases lay between the germline ends. The V gene's germline CDR1 is LGHDT and CDR2 YNNKEL (reference sequence). This CDR3 region has 13 residues. In DNA form, the CDR3 reads TGTGCCAGCAGCCAAGCGGGGGCCAGCACCCAGCATTTT. Its translation: CASSQAGASTQHF.

This clonotype occurred many times. CDR3 sequence (DNA): TGCAGTGCTATTAGTGCGGGACTCCTATACAATGAGCAGTTCTTC. It encodes CSAISAGLLYNEQFF. The chain employs TRBV20-1 and TRBJ2-1, with D possibly being TRBD2 (6 bases). Between the trimmed V and J ends, which lost 4 bases and 4 bases, there was a span of 17 bases. The CDR3 loop spans 15 amino acids. The germline gives CDR1 DFQATT, CDR2 SNEGSKA (reference sequence).

This clonotype was counted many times. This chain uses TRBV25-1 with TRBJ1-2; D is possibly TRBD1 (5 bases). The germline CDR1 and CDR2 sequences are MGHDK and SYGVNS. V lost 1 base to trimming and J lost 8 bases, with 14 bases between them. CDR3 length equals 14 residues. For the CDR3, the DNA is TGTGCCAGCAGTGAATCTCGGGGCCTTCGGGGCTACACCTTC. Its translation is CASSESRGLRGYTF.

This clonotype was seen at least ten times. The chain links TRBV12-3 or TRBV12-4 to TRBJ1-3, with D possibly being TRBD1 (5 bases). V dropped 7 bases and J dropped 4 bases, with 17 bases sitting between them. CDR3 length equals 15 residues. CDR3 coding DNA: TGTGCCAGCACCCCCCGAGGGGAAGTAGGAAACACCATATATTTT. It translates to CASTPRGEVGNTIYF.

Ten or more counts support this clonotype. V and J are TRBV4-2 and TRBJ1-4; unclear D gene. This CDR3 has 17 residues. Germline loops: CDR1 LGHNA, CDR2 YNFKEQ. V lost 1 base to trimming and J lost 8 bases, with 20 bases between them. This CDR3 is CASSQGPSPRLGEKLFF. CDR3 sequence (DNA): TGTGCCAGCAGCCAAGGTCCCAGCCCCCGACTGGGCGAAAAACTGTTTTTT.

This clonotype was seen ten or more times. The genes are TRBV20-1 and TRBJ2-1, with D tentatively TRBD1 or TRBD2 (6 bases each). Trimming took 2 bases from V and 3 from J, leaving 11 bases between them. CDR1 is DFQATT and CDR2 is SNEGSKA in the germline V gene (reference sequence). This CDR3 comprises 14 residues. CDR3 loop: CSARIGGGYNEQFF. The CDR3 bases are TGCAGTGCTAGAATCGGGGGCGGCTACAATGAGCAGTTCTTC.